This TCR beta chain stems from a study of T-cell memory formation after mild COVID-19. On the study more broadly: The two donors had largely donor-specific TCR clusters.

Each CDR3 protein is one row after TCRdb ran MiXCR on the 5' RACE reads. Of just over 350,000 distinct CDR3 sequences in the sample, around an eighth are singletons; the top ten hold about 22%. Sequenced material: PBMCs or a T cell subset sorted from them (not recorded which). This receptor was obtained from a man between 18 and 35 years old who had mild COVID-19 (a few samples of this study predate the infection). Cell type and time point are not known.

The CDR3, as DNA: TGCAGTGCTAGGGTGGACAGGGCTGACTATGGCTACACCTTC. Translating it yields CSARVDRADYGYTF. The rearrangement joins TRBV20-1 to TRBJ1-2; TRBD1 matches 8 bases. The V gene end was trimmed by 3 bases and the J gene end by 3 bases; junction bases not matched to a gene: 6. The CDR3 is 14 residues long. Germline lookup yields CDR1 DFQATT and CDR2 SNEGSKA (reference sequence).